One sample yielded the 18 T cell receptor beta chains listed below, sequenced in a study of blood T cell repertoires in COVID-19. This table comes from immunoSEQ multiplex PCR, and its TCRdb copy is limited to in-frame clones, with some not included. The table has 20,000 or so clones, under 90% seen once; the top ten hold roughly 3.5%. Sequencing was done on a sample of peripheral blood. These receptors all stem from a man between 45 and 60 years old with active COVID-19.

The chain employs TRBV9 and TRBJ1-1; D unclear. Per the germline V gene, CDR1 is SGDLS and CDR2 is YYNGEE. The CDR3 contains 16 residues. Between the trimmed V and J ends, which lost 0 bases and 3 bases, there was a span of 15 bases. This CDR3 is CASSVDPNPRDTEAFF. The CDR3 coding sequence is TGTGCCAGCAGCGTAGACCCAAATCCCCGGGACACTGAAGCTTTCTTT.

V gene TRBV6-6 combines with J gene TRBJ2-7; 10 positions agree with TRBD2. V shed 6 bases and J 3 bases; nucleotides not matched to a gene: 11. Germline V gives CDR1 MNHNY, CDR2 SVGAGI (reference sequence). The CDR3 totals 16 residues. Written as DNA, the CDR3 is TGTGCCAGCAGCCGATCCGTAGCGGGGGGAGGCTACGAGCAGTACTTC. The encoded protein is CASSRSVAGGGYEQYF.

V and J are TRBV5-4 and TRBJ2-2, with 9 positions matching TRBD1. This CDR3 contains 15 residues. Trimming at V came to 2 bases and at J to 5 bases, leaving 4 bases not matched to a gene. The V gene's germline CDR1 is SGHNT and CDR2 YYREEE (reference sequence). The CDR3 nucleotides are TGTGCCAGCAGCTTCCCGGGACAGGGAACCGGGGAGCTGTTTTTT. Amino acids: CASSFPGQGTGELFF.

The genes are TRBV2 and TRBJ2-1; TRBD2 aligns across 11 bases. The ends lost 5 bases at V and 4 bases at J; junction bases unmatched: 4. This CDR3 contains 15 residues. Germline-derived CDR1 and CDR2 are SNHLY and FYNNEI. The CDR3 DNA reads TGTGCCAGCAGTCCCCTAGCGGGGGGTTACAATGAGCAGTTCTTC. This codes for CASSPLAGGYNEQFF.

J is TRBJ1-2 and V is TRBV6-4, with D possibly matching TRBD1 (6 bases). The CDR3 runs to 13 residues. From germline, CDR1 is MRHNA and CDR2 SNTAGT. V was pared by 2 bases and J by 8 bases, with 12 bases between. CDR3 protein: CASSDTGFGGYTF. Written as DNA, the CDR3 is TGTGCCAGCAGTGACACAGGGTTCGGAGGCTACACCTTC.

V gene TRBV12-3 or TRBV12-4 combines with J gene TRBJ2-7; D is perhaps TRBD2 (6 bases). The ends were cut back, 5 bases at V and 9 bases at J, with 11 bases in the middle. The CDR3 is 11 amino acids. CDR3 sequence reads: CASSRGIWQYF. CDR3 bases: TGTGCCAGCAGTCGGGGGATTTGGCAGTACTTC.

This chain joins TRBV19 and TRBJ2-1; a weak D match, TRBD2 (5 bases). Germline loops: CDR1 LNHDA, CDR2 SQIVND (reference sequence). The V and J ends lost 4 bases and 12 bases respectively, with 22 bases between them. CDR3 size: 15 residues. The CDR3 DNA sequence: TGTGCCAGTAGTACCAGCTTCATAACGGGGATGGGGCAGTTCTTC. Its protein is CASSTSFITGMGQFF. Full variable domain (remainder filled in from reference TRBV19 and TRBJ2-1): DGGITQSPKYLFRKEGQNVTLSCEQNLNHDAMYWYRQDPGQGLRLIYYSQIVNDFQKGDIAEGYSVSREKKESFPLTVTSAQKNPTAFYLCASSTSFITGMGQFFGPGTRLTVL.

This chain joins TRBV15 and TRBJ2-5, with a tentative D call TRBD1 (7 bases). The V end was cut by 1 base, the J end by 5 bases, with 14 bases between. The germline gives CDR1 LNHNV, CDR2 YYDKDF (reference sequence). The CDR3 loop spans 15 amino acids. CDR3 in DNA: TGTGCCACCAGCAGAGCTCCAGGGGGGAGGGAGACCCAGTACTTC. Protein: CATSRAPGGRETQYF.

This clone has just a few counts. The chain is built from TRBV30 and TRBJ1-1; the match to TRBD1 covers 7 bases. The V gene end was trimmed by 3 bases and the J gene end by 1 base; junction bases not matched to a gene: 8. CDR1 is GTSNPN, CDR2 SVGIG, per germline (reference sequence). The CDR3 length is 15 residues. CDR3 sequence: CAWRRTGLSNTEAFF. The CDR3 DNA is TGTGCCTGGAGGAGGACAGGCTTGTCGAACACTGAAGCTTTCTTT.

This chain uses TRBV6-5 with TRBJ1-2; 7 bases align to TRBD1. The ends lost 7 bases at V and 8 bases at J; junction bases unmatched: 10. The CDR3 is 13 amino acids. Germline CDR1 reads MNHEY; CDR2 reads SVGAGI. Here the CDR3 reads CASNRGQGQGYTF. CDR3 nucleotide sequence: TGTGCCAGCAATAGGGGGCAGGGGCAAGGCTACACCTTC.

The chain links TRBV7-2 to TRBJ2-7; 10 nucleotides align to TRBD2. The CDR3 has 14 amino acids. CDR1 and CDR2 (germline): SGHTA, FQGNSA. V trimming: 4 bases; J trimming: 2 bases; junction bases outside the gene matches: 2. CDR3 amino acids: CASSSGLATYEQYF. In DNA form, the CDR3 reads TGTGCCAGCAGCTCGGGACTAGCGACCTACGAGCAGTACTTC.

V usage is TRBV6-5 and J usage is TRBJ2-7; 8 positions agree with TRBD2. Unmatched junction bases numbered 11, after V lost 7 bases and J lost 6 bases. The CDR3 has 14 amino acids. CDR1 is MNHEY, CDR2 SVGAGI, per germline. CDR3 region: CASIRAGGLGEQYF. In nucleotides, the CDR3 is TGTGCCAGCATTCGGGCGGGGGGTCTTGGCGAGCAGTACTTC.

This sequence joins TRBV6-5 and TRBJ1-1, with 10 bases matching TRBD1. Germline CDR1 is MNHEY and CDR2 is SVGAGI. The length of the CDR3 is 15 residues. J was trimmed by 5 bases and V by 6 bases; bases with no gene match: 9. The DNA of the CDR3 is TGTGCCAGCAGGAGGACAGGGGGAAGCAAAACTGAAGCTTTCTTT. Its protein product is CASRRTGGSKTEAFF.

The rearrangement joins TRBV7-3 to TRBJ1-1, with D tentatively TRBD1 (5 bases). The CDR3 length is 13 residues. The germline V gene has CDR1 SGHTA and CDR2 FQGTGA. Trimming pared 5 bases from V and 11 bases from J, leaving 18 bases between. Written as DNA, the CDR3 is TGTGCCAGCAGCCTCGTAGGCGGGGGTTCGGCTTTCTTT. Its translation is CASSLVGGGSAFF.

This chain uses TRBV5-4 with TRBJ1-2; D gene unclear. Germline loops: CDR1 SGHNT, CDR2 YYREEE (reference sequence). This CDR3 has 16 residues. V was pared by 6 bases and J by 2 bases, with 20 bases between. The CDR3 DNA follows: TGTGCCAGCACCCCGGCTTTGGGCAGCGGAAACTATGGCTACACCTTC. Translation: CASTPALGSGNYGYTF.

The rearrangement links TRBV5-4 to TRBJ2-5; TRBD1 agrees at 8 bases. V shed 4 bases, J shed 2 bases, and the junction held 10 bases outside the gene matches. CDR3 length: 16 amino acids. CDR1 SGHNT and CDR2 YYREEE come from the germline V gene (reference sequence). Here the CDR3 reads CASSRRDRLGQETQYF. CDR3 nucleotide sequence: TGTGCCAGCAGCCGAAGGGACAGGTTGGGGCAAGAGACCCAGTACTTC.

The chain employs TRBV3-1 (or the pseudogene TRBV3-2) and TRBJ2-7; 8 nucleotides line up with TRBD1. Germline-derived CDR1 and CDR2 are LGHDT and YNNKEL (reference sequence). This CDR3 has 15 amino acids. The trim removed 7 bases at V and 1 base at J, leaving 9 bases unmatched. This CDR3 is CASNMGQVGSYEQYF. For the CDR3, the DNA is TGTGCCAGCAACATGGGACAGGTGGGATCCTACGAGCAGTACTTC.

The rearrangement joins TRBV5-1 to TRBJ2-5; D is possibly TRBD1 (5 bases). Germline CDR1 SGHRS, CDR2 YFSETQ. The CDR3 totals 15 residues. The ends were cut back, 4 bases at V and 2 bases at J, with 15 bases in the middle. CDR3 amino acids: CASSPTTREQETQYF. Here the CDR3 DNA reads TGCGCCAGCAGCCCGACGACCAGGGAACAAGAGACCCAGTACTTC.